The rows below give T cell receptor beta chains drawn from one sample of a study of cytomegalovirus exposure and HLA in healthy donors. This table comes from immunoSEQ multiplex PCR, and its TCRdb copy is limited to in-frame clones, with some not included. The data contain 130,000 or so clones, roughly 70% of them singletons. The material sequenced was PBMCs. The receptor source for this set is a man aged 40-55 years in good health and CMV-seropositive. Both conserved end residues are part of each CDR3. A D gene is named only where the DNA matches it firmly. Size values are once, few and many counts, or a class for expanded clones, and some rows have none.

V,J,size,D,DNA,CDR3
TRBV5-1,TRBJ2-7,-,TRBD1,TGCGCCAGCAGCTTGGAGGACAGGGCGGGCGAGCAGTACTTC,CASSLEDRAGEQYF
TRBV30,TRBJ2-7,-,TRBD1,TGTGCCTGGACTCGGACAGGGGGGGCCTACGAGCAGTACTTC,CAWTRTGGAYEQYF
TRBV4-2,TRBJ2-3,-,TRBD2,TGTGCCAGCGGCCCCCAGGGGACTAGCTACACAGATACGCAGTATTTT,CASGPQGTSYTDTQYF
TRBV28,TRBJ2-5,-,-,TGTGCCAGCGGCAGGTTGGAGACCCAGTACTTC,CASGRLETQYF
TRBV28,TRBJ2-7,-,TRBD1,TGTGCCAGCAAAAAAGGGACAGTCGGCTACGAGCAGTACTTC,CASKKGTVGYEQYF
TRBV20-1,TRBJ2-1,-,TRBD1,TGCAGTGCAGACAGGGTTGAGCAGTTCTTC,CSADRVEQFF
TRBV10-1,TRBJ2-7,-,TRBD1,TGCGCCACCTACGCTCCGGGACAGGTTAGATACGAGCAGTACTTC,CATYAPGQVRYEQYF
TRBV5-1,TRBJ2-3,-,-,TGCGCCAGCAGCCCTCAGGCTACTAGCACAGATACGCAGTATTTT,CASSPQATSTDTQYF
TRBV6-6,TRBJ1-6,-,-,TGTGCCAGCACCAAAGACAGGCTCCAAAATTCACCCCTCCACTTT,CASTKDRLQNSPLHF
TRBV7-9,TRBJ1-2,once,-,TGTGCCAGCAGCGGGCGACAGGAGCTTGTTTATGGCTACACCTTC,CASSGRQELVYGYTF
TRBV19,TRBJ2-7,-,TRBD1,TGTGCCAGTAGTCCGGGACAGGGCCCGGGAAAGCAGTACTTC,CASSPGQGPGKQYF
TRBV28,TRBJ1-2,few,TRBD1,TGTGCCAGCAGTCTCGACAGGGGCTGGGATGGCTACACCTTC,CASSLDRGWDGYTF
TRBV21-1,TRBJ2-5,few,-,TGTGCCAGCAGCAAAGTCTTGTTCGAGACTAGCGGGGGGCAAGAGACCCAGTACTTC,CASSKVLFETSGGQETQYF
TRBV7-9,TRBJ1-5,few,TRBD1,TGTGCCAGCAGCTACACAGGGGGCCCTAGGCAGCCCCAGCATTTT,CASSYTGGPRQPQHF
TRBV10-3,TRBJ2-7,-,-,TGTGCCACCACAGACAGAACCTACGAGCAGTACTTC,CATTDRTYEQYF
TRBV19,TRBJ2-1,-,-,TGTGCCAGTAGTATAAATAGGGGGTATGAGCAGTTCTTC,CASSINRGYEQFF
TRBV28,TRBJ1-2,few,-,TGTGCCAGCAGTCGGGACTTAGCTAACTATGGCTACACCTTC,CASSRDLANYGYTF
TRBV30,TRBJ2-6,few,-,TGTGCCTGGACACTGGACAGCTCTGGGGCCAACGTCCTGACTTTC,CAWTLDSSGANVLTF
TRBV11-2,TRBJ1-5,-,TRBD1,TGTGCCAGCAGCTTGGGACAGGGTAGTGAACAGCCCCAGCATTTT,CASSLGQGSEQPQHF
TRBV5-1,TRBJ1-6,-,-,TGCGCCAGCGCCTGGGGGGACTCCTATAATTCACCCCTCCACTTT,CASAWGDSYNSPLHF
TRBV5-1,TRBJ2-3,few,-,TGCGCCAGCAGCTTGGGGCTTCCGTCGGATACGCAGTATTTT,CASSLGLPSDTQYF
TRBV6-4,TRBJ2-1,once,TRBD2,TGTGCCAGCAGTGACTCGGAGCGGGGGGATTACAATGAGCAGTTCTTC,CASSDSERGDYNEQFF
TRBV5-4,TRBJ2-7,-,TRBD2,TGTGCCAGCAGCACCGGACTAGTAGCGACCTACGAGCAGTACTTC,CASSTGLVATYEQYF
TRBV15,TRBJ1-5,-,TRBD1,TGTGCCACCAGCCGGACAGGGGATGGCAATCAGCCCCAGCATTTT,CATSRTGDGNQPQHF
TRBV29-1,TRBJ1-4,-,TRBD1,TGCAGCGTCAGACAGGGTAATACTAATGAAAAACTGTTTTTT,CSVRQGNTNEKLFF
TRBV28,TRBJ2-2,few,-,TGTGCCAGCAGTTTATACCTCCCGCGGACCGGGGAGCTGTTTTTT,CASSLYLPRTGELFF
TRBV30,TRBJ2-5,-,-,TGTGCCTGGAGCCCTGGGGGGGCTAAGGAGACCCAGTACTTC,CAWSPGGAKETQYF
TRBV28,TRBJ1-5,-,TRBD1,TGTGCCAGCACATCACCGGGACAGACTCCTTACCAGCCCCAGCATTTT,CASTSPGQTPYQPQHF
TRBV6-6,TRBJ1-5,-,-,TGTGCCAGCGGCCAGTATAGCAATCAGCCCCAGCATTTT,CASGQYSNQPQHF
TRBV6-5,TRBJ1-2,-,-,TGTGCCAGCAGTTACCTCCAGGGCGGTGGATATGGCTACACCTTC,CASSYLQGGGYGYTF